The clone carrying this TCR beta chain showed up just a few times. Antigen unknown. Other DNA sequences in the same sample also yield this CDR3. Extracted RNA was reverse transcribed into cDNA, the sequencing template. Some clones are missing from TCRdb's copy, which holds only in-frame ones; the method was immunoSEQ multiplex PCR. The sample includes some 190,000 clones, 64% of them seen just once. This CDR3 comprises 13 residues. Unmatched junction bases numbered 0, after V lost 1 base and J lost 4 bases. Germline CDR1 GTSNPN, CDR2 SVGIG (reference sequence). These data come from a study of CD8+ T cells in alopecia areata. Treatment denoted: oral pan-JAK inhibitor, 5-10 mg twice daily. Patients with alopecia areata provided lesional scalp punch biopsies as well as peripheral blood. Cell sorting was applied to PBMCs, and CD4+ and CD8+ T cells were collected. The study, taken as a whole, reports: The study found TCR sharing across patients less clear than in mice, possibly for HLA reasons.

The sample consisted of CD4+ T cells sorted from blood, taken at approximately week 49, from a patient treated with tofacitinib. The sequence was collected from a human donor with alopecia areata. J is TRBJ2-3 and V is TRBV30; 9 bases are shared with TRBD2. The CDR3 DNA follows: TGTGCCTGGAGTGGACTAGCGGCAGATACGCAGTATTTT. Residues: CAWSGLAADTQYF. The full variable domain, rest sourced from reference TRBV30 and TRBJ2-3, is SQTIHQWPATLVQPVGSPLSLECTVEGTSNPNLYWYRQAAGRGLQLLFYSVGIGQISSEVPQNLSASRPQDRQFILSSKKLLLSDSGFYLCAWSGLAADTQYFGPGTRLTVL.